The rows below give T cell receptor beta chains drawn from one sample of a study of T cells in localized non-small cell lung cancer. Libraries were prepared by immunoSEQ multiplex PCR; TCRdb keeps only in-frame clonotypes and omits some of them. The sample carries about 1,400 clones, approximately 30% recorded once. The sample consisted of lung tumor tissue, taken before any cancer treatment. These receptors were obtained from a man aged 35-75 years with stage II lung adenocarcinoma. CDR3s include the opening cysteine and the closing phenylalanine or tryptophan. D genes are given only for firm matches. The listing skips clone size in some rows; elsewhere it reads once, few, many or a size class.

clone size: NA
J gene: TRBJ2-5
V gene: TRBV30
D gene: NA
CDR3 DNA: TGTGCCTGGAGTGTACAAGGAGGGCCTGAGACCCAGTACTTC
CDR3 protein: CAWSVQGGPETQYF

clone size: NA
J gene: TRBJ2-1
V gene: TRBV6-4
D gene: TRBD2
CDR3 DNA: TGTGCCAGCAGTGGAAGTAGCGGGGGATACAATGAGCAGTTCTTC
CDR3 protein: CASSGSSGGYNEQFF

clone size: NA
J gene: TRBJ2-5
V gene: TRBV5-1
D gene: NA
CDR3 DNA: TGCGCCAGCAGCCCCCTCCCACGAGGGACCGGGGAGACCCAGTACTTC
CDR3 protein: CASSPLPRGTGETQYF

clone size: NA
J gene: TRBJ2-5
V gene: TRBV11-3
D gene: NA
CDR3 DNA: TGTGCCAGCAGCTTAGAAACAGCGGTGGGACAAGGAGAGACCCAGTACTTC
CDR3 protein: CASSLETAVGQGETQYF

clone size: few
J gene: TRBJ2-2
V gene: TRBV9
D gene: NA
CDR3 DNA: TGTGCCAGCAGTGCCCTGGGGGGCCCCGCGAACACCGGGGAGCTGTTTTTT
CDR3 protein: CASSALGGPANTGELFF

clone size: NA
J gene: TRBJ2-5
V gene: TRBV19
D gene: TRBD2
CDR3 DNA: TGTGCCAGTTCGGAATCGGGACTAGCGGGGGGGCCTCAAGAGACCCAGTACTTC
CDR3 protein: CASSESGLAGGPQETQYF

clone size: few
J gene: TRBJ1-1
V gene: TRBV11-3
D gene: NA
CDR3 DNA: TGTGCCAGCAGCTTAGGCACAAATTATTTCTCTGAAGCTTTCTTT
CDR3 protein: CASSLGTNYFSEAFF

clone size: medium-sized
J gene: TRBJ1-2
V gene: TRBV13
D gene: TRBD1
CDR3 DNA: TGTGCCAGCAGCTTAGCAGGGCCAGGGGGACATAATGGCTACACCTTC
CDR3 protein: CASSLAGPGGHNGYTF

clone size: NA
J gene: TRBJ1-2
V gene: TRBV11-3
D gene: TRBD1
CDR3 DNA: TGTGCCAGCAGCCGCTCGACAGGGGGAGGAGGCTACACCTTC
CDR3 protein: CASSRSTGGGGYTF

clone size: large
J gene: TRBJ2-6
V gene: TRBV9
D gene: TRBD2
CDR3 DNA: TGTGCCAGCAGCTCCGGGGAGGGGACCGGGGCCAACGTCCTGACTTTC
CDR3 protein: CASSSGEGTGANVLTF

clone size: NA
J gene: TRBJ2-2
V gene: TRBV19
D gene: NA
CDR3 DNA: TGTGCCAGTAGTAGCCCCAACGGACAAGTCACCGGGGAGCTGTTTTTT
CDR3 protein: CASSSPNGQVTGELFF